Below, 18 T cell receptor beta chains from the same sample are listed, as sequenced in a study of T cell repertoires in cytomegalovirus infection. TCRdb re-analysed the reads in MiXCR, keeping a single row per CDR3 protein. This sample has 200,000 to 300,000 distinct CDR3 sequences, with around 8.7% found just once. The specimen was PBMCs. The receptor source for this set is a human donor in good health (CMV status not recorded). Some clones in this sample may be carry-over from other donors' samples.

There are many counts of this clonotype. The chain recombines TRBV2 with TRBJ2-4; TRBD2 is a possible D gene (5 bases). V was clipped by 7 bases and J by 0 bases, with 13 bases between them. CDR1 and CDR2 from the germline V gene are SNHLY and FYNNEI. The CDR3 totals 15 residues. CDR3 region: CASKSGDLAKNIQYF. In nucleotides, the CDR3 is TGTGCCAGCAAAAGCGGAGACCTAGCCAAAAACATTCAGTACTTC.

This clonotype was seen at least ten times. The chain carries TRBV7-3 and TRBJ2-1; 8 positions agree with TRBD2. The CDR3 covers 15 residues. Germline CDR1 SGHTA, CDR2 FQGTGA. Unmatched junction bases numbered 10, after V lost 6 bases and J lost 6 bases. The CDR3 loop reads CASSSSGGRRNEQFF. The DNA of the CDR3 is TGTGCCAGCAGTTCCAGCGGGGGCCGACGCAATGAGCAGTTCTTC.

The chain couples TRBV5-1 to TRBJ2-7; 12 bases are a match to TRBD2. This CDR3 has 17 residues. J lost 6 bases, V lost 4 bases, and 14 bases had no gene match. Looked up from germline, CDR1 is SGHRS and CDR2 is YFSETQ. CDR3 in amino acids: CASSAGRLAGELSEQYF. CDR3 nucleotides: TGCGCCAGCAGCGCGGGTCGACTAGCGGGAGAGTTAAGCGAGCAGTACTTC.

In DNA form, the CDR3 reads TGTGCCAGCAGCTTGCGGGCGGCCGAAACAGATACGCAGTATTTT. Translated, it gives CASSLRAAETDTQYF. This chain connects TRBV5-4 to TRBJ2-3; unclear D gene. The germline CDR1 and CDR2 sequences are SGHNT and YYREEE (reference sequence). Between the trimmed V and J ends, which lost 1 base and 3 bases, there was a span of 12 bases. The CDR3 spans 15 residues.

This clonotype was counted a few times. The chain uses TRBV14 and TRBJ1-1, with TRBD1 as a possible D gene (5 bases). V lost 4 bases and J lost 5, with 11 bases in between. Germline lookup yields CDR1 SGHDN and CDR2 FVKESK. There are 13 residues in the CDR3. In DNA form, the CDR3 reads TGTGCCAGCAGCCGGGACCGCCTTACTGAAGCTTTCTTT. Protein product: CASSRDRLTEAFF.

The genes are TRBV27 and TRBJ1-2; D gene uncertain. V was trimmed by 4 bases and J by 7 bases, leaving 10 bases between them. This CDR3 is built from 12 residues. Germline CDR1 is MNHEY and CDR2 is SMNVEV (reference sequence). CDR3 in amino acids: CASSSAVGGYTF. The CDR3 nucleotides are TGTGCCAGCAGTTCTGCCGTCGGTGGCTACACCTTC.

In this sample, this clonotype turned up many times. The CDR3 bases are TGTGCCAGCAGCGGCAGACAGGGAGGGGAGACCCAGTACTTC. Translated: CASSGRQGGETQYF. V usage is TRBV7-2 and J usage is TRBJ2-5; the D gene could be TRBD1 or TRBD2 (7 bases each). Trimming pared 5 bases from V and 5 bases from J, leaving 15 bases between. The CDR3 length is 14 residues. Germline V lookup: CDR1 SGHTA, CDR2 FQGNSA.

There are many counts of this clonotype. The chain recombines TRBV7-2 with TRBJ2-1, with D perhaps assigned TRBD1 or TRBD2 (5 bases each). CDR3 length equals 18 residues. V lost 5 bases and J lost 4, with 24 bases in between. The germline CDR1 and CDR2 sequences are SGHTA and FQGNSA. This CDR3 is CASSPTHAGRRTYNEQFF. The CDR3 DNA reads TGTGCCAGCAGCCCCACCCATGCGGGCCGTAGGACATACAATGAGCAGTTCTTC.

The genes are TRBV25-1 and TRBJ2-7, with a weak D call TRBD2 (6 bases). Germline CDR1 and CDR2: MGHDK and SYGVNS. The ends were cut back, 1 base at V and 2 bases at J, with 21 bases in the middle. This CDR3 contains 18 residues. The CDR3 region is CASSESPPGAGATYEQYF. The CDR3 bases are TGTGCCAGCAGTGAATCACCTCCCGGAGCGGGCGCGACCTACGAGCAGTACTTC.

There are many counts of this clonotype. The chain links TRBV7-2 to TRBJ1-6; D gene unclear. Germline values: CDR1 SGHTA, CDR2 FQGNSA. The CDR3 is made up of 14 amino acids. V was cut by 5 bases and J by 9 bases, with 14 bases left in between. The CDR3 DNA follows: TGTGCCAGCAGCCCCCTAGGCCTCAGTTCACCCCTCCACTTT. It codes for CASSPLGLSSPLHF.

Ten or more counts support this clonotype. CDR3 nucleotide sequence: TGTGCCAGCAGCCGGGACAGGACTGAAGCTTTCTTT. As protein: CASSRDRTEAFF. V is TRBV11-2 and J is TRBJ1-1; 8 nucleotides match TRBD1. CDR1 SGHAT and CDR2 FQNNGV come from the germline V gene. This CDR3 is built from 12 residues. Trimming cost V 5 bases and J 5 bases; bases outside gene matches: 1. Full variable domain (rest looked up from reference TRBV11-2 and TRBJ1-1): EAGVAQSPRYKIIEKRQSVAFWCNPISGHATLYWYQQILGQGPKLLIQFQNNGVVDDSQLPKDRFSAERLKGVDSTLKIQPAKLEDSAVYLCASSRDRTEAFFGQGTRLTVV.

In this sample, this clonotype turned up many times. The V and J genes are TRBV6-5 and TRBJ1-2; D is perhaps TRBD1 (6 bases). Per germline, CDR1 MNHEY and CDR2 SVGAGI. The CDR3 runs 14 residues. Trimming removed 7 bases at V and 4 bases at J, with 16 bases between. The CDR3 DNA reads as TGTGCCAGCACCAGGACAGCCGAGGGCTATGGCTACACCTTC. It translates to CASTRTAEGYGYTF.

The chain employs TRBV15 and TRBJ1-1; 7 bases agree with TRBD1. In germline, CDR1 is LNHNV, CDR2 YYDKDF (reference sequence). V lost 2 bases to trimming and J lost 3 bases; unmatched junction nucleotides: 3. The CDR3 length is 14 residues. CDR3 bases: TGTGCCACCAGCAGACAGGGGGGGGACACTGAAGCTTTCTTT. It specifies CATSRQGGDTEAFF.

The rearrangement joins TRBV11-2 to TRBJ2-1; D possibly corresponds to TRBD2 (6 bases). Trimming removed 1 base at V and 8 bases at J, with 12 bases between. The CDR3 has 14 amino acids. CDR1 SGHAT and CDR2 FQNNGV come from the germline V gene. CDR3 loop: CASSLAPRGDEQFF. The CDR3 region has the DNA TGTGCCAGCAGCTTAGCCCCGCGGGGTGATGAGCAGTTCTTC.

This clonotype was picked up a small number of times. V and J are TRBV24-1 and TRBJ1-2; D not resolved. Trimming stripped 3 bases from V and 6 bases from J, with 13 bases between. Per germline, CDR1 KGHDR and CDR2 SFDVKD. The CDR3 covers 14 residues. The CDR3 loop reads CATSDHAFGNGYTF. CDR3 sequence (DNA): TGTGCCACCAGTGATCACGCATTCGGGAATGGCTACACCTTC.

This clonotype was detected ten times or more. The chain recombines TRBV11-3 with TRBJ1-1; D is ambiguous. Per the germline V gene, CDR1 is SGHNT and CDR2 is YENEEA. This CDR3 contains 16 residues. The V gene lost 0 bases and the J gene lost 0 bases, with 11 bases spanning the gap. The CDR3 sequence is CASSLEGRGMNTEAFF. In DNA, the CDR3 is TGTGCCAGCAGCTTAGAAGGTAGAGGGATGAACACTGAAGCTTTCTTT. Supplemented by reference TRBV11-3 and TRBJ1-1, the full variable domain reads EAGVVQSPRYKIIEKKQPVAFWCNPISGHNTLYWYLQNLGQGPELLIRYENEEAVDDSQLPKDRFSAERLKGVDSTLKIQPAELGDSAVYLCASSLEGRGMNTEAFFGQGTRLTVV.

The genes are TRBV11-2 and TRBJ2-3, with D possibly matching TRBD2 (6 bases). CDR3 length: 15 residues. CDR1 SGHAT and CDR2 FQNNGV come from the germline V gene. V was shortened by 4 bases and J by 6 bases, with 17 bases between the two germline ends. As DNA, the CDR3 is TGTGCCAGCAGCTCCCGGGAGTTCCTTGGTGATACGCAGTATTTT. This gives the protein CASSSREFLGDTQYF.

This clonotype was recorded at least ten times. The chain employs TRBV7-2 and TRBJ1-5, with D unclear. V lost 6 bases, J lost 0 bases, and 12 bases lay in between. This CDR3 spans 15 amino acids. The germline gives CDR1 SGHTA, CDR2 FQGNSA. The CDR3 sequence: CASRLGGYSNQPQHF. The DNA for the CDR3 is TGTGCCAGCAGACTGGGCGGTTATAGCAATCAGCCCCAGCATTTT.